Included here is one TCR beta chain sequence, with context. The assay was immunoSEQ multiplex PCR, and TCRdb's table has in-frame clones only and misses some. Of around 360,000 clones detected, around 87% appear once; the ten largest clones hold 8.5% to 12%. The data originate from a study of blood T cell repertoires in COVID-19. For the study at large: Acute and convalescent COVID-19 samples came from the United States, Italy and Spain.

Per germline, CDR1 LNHDA and CDR2 SQIVND (reference sequence). This CDR3 comprises 11 residues. Patients in Seattle were enrolled during active infection, then followed longitudinally. The clonotype was recovered from a woman in her twenties or thirties with COVID-19, enrolled during active disease. The chain is built from TRBV19 and TRBJ2-3; D is uncertain. Sequencing was performed on peripheral blood. For the CDR3, the DNA is TGTGCTATTAGCTACCGGGATACGCAGTATTTT. Translated: CAISYRDTQYF.